Listed here are 15 T cell receptor beta chains from one sample, sequenced in a study of OX40 agonist ivuxolimab in advanced cancers. TCRdb's table, derived via immunoSEQ multiplex PCR, lists solely in-frame clones and lacks some. The repertoire consists of approximately 82,000 clones, with over 80% occurring once and the leading ten covering roughly 0.54%. The source material was CD4+ or CD8+ T cells sorted from blood, sampled in a trial of the OX40 agonist ivuxolimab. These receptors all stem from an adult with an advanced solid tumor such as melanoma, head and neck, liver or kidney cancer.

This clone was detected only once. This rearrangement joins TRBV11-2 to TRBJ2-4, with 14 bases lining up with TRBD2. Germline values: CDR1 SGHAT, CDR2 FQNNGV. With V trimmed by 4 bases and J by 3 bases, 11 bases remained unmatched. The CDR3 has 19 residues. The chain's CDR3 is CASSSPGLAGDLGKNIQYF. The CDR3 DNA reads TGTGCCAGCAGCTCACCGGGACTAGCGGGAGATTTGGGCAAAAACATTCAGTACTTC.

This chain links TRBV14 with TRBJ2-7; 8 positions agree with TRBD1. The trim removed 2 bases at V and 13 bases at J, leaving 7 bases unmatched. This CDR3 has 12 amino acids. Germline assignment: CDR1 SGHDN and CDR2 FVKESK. The CDR3 nucleotides read TGTGCCAGCAGCCAAACAGGGGGTATTAGATACTTC. It encodes CASSQTGGIRYF.

The chain couples TRBV6-1 to TRBJ2-1; D gene uncertain. Trimming cost V 7 bases and J 3 bases, with 16 bases left between them. Germline assignment: CDR1 MNHNS and CDR2 SASEGT. CDR3 length: 15 amino acids. CDR3 nucleotide sequence: TGTGCCAGCACCCTCCCCTCAGACGTCTACAATGAGCAGTTCTTC. Protein sequence: CASTLPSDVYNEQFF.

V gene TRBV27 combines with J gene TRBJ2-3; 7 bases fit TRBD1. The germline V gene has CDR1 MNHEY and CDR2 SMNVEV (reference sequence). The junction had 2 bases not matched to a gene; V was cut back by 4 bases and J by 4 bases. CDR3 length equals 13 residues. DNA for the CDR3: TGTGCCAGCAGTTCTGACAGGGCAGATACGCAGTATTTT. This sequence encodes CASSSDRADTQYF.

The J gene is TRBJ1-5, the V gene TRBV19; no clear D gene. CDR3 length: 12 amino acids. Germline CDR1 LNHDA, CDR2 SQIVND (reference sequence). V lost 4 bases and J lost 5, with 6 bases in between. CDR3 in DNA: TGTGCCAGTAGTACGGCTTATCAGCCCCAGCATTTT. Amino acid sequence: CASSTAYQPQHF.

CDR3 sequence reads: CASSSQLTRYQETQYF. CDR3 in DNA: TGTGCCAGCAGTTCCCAACTAACTAGGTACCAAGAGACCCAGTACTTC. V gene TRBV27 combines with J gene TRBJ2-5, with a tentative D call TRBD2 (5 bases). This CDR3 spans 16 amino acids. With 4 bases removed from V and 0 bases from J, the gap between germline ends came to 15 bases. Germline V gene sequence: CDR1 MNHEY, CDR2 SMNVEV (reference sequence).

The chain combines TRBV6-1 with TRBJ1-4; 7 nucleotides line up with TRBD1. CDR1 MNHNS and CDR2 SASEGT come from the germline V gene. The CDR3 loop spans 14 amino acids. Germline trimming cut 9 bases from V and 7 bases from J; bases unmatched to any gene: 11. The chain's CDR3 is CASRQGGGSEKLFF. CDR3 nucleotide sequence: TGTGCCAGTAGGCAGGGGGGCGGAAGTGAAAAACTGTTTTTT.

The chain joins TRBV27 to TRBJ2-1; D remains unclear. Germline CDR1 is MNHEY and CDR2 is SMNVEV (reference sequence). The CDR3 has 14 residues. V lost 6 bases to trimming and J lost 0 bases, with 9 bases between them. The CDR3 nucleotides read TGTGCCAGCAGAGCTCCGAGCTCCTACAATGAGCAGTTCTTC. It is translated as CASRAPSSYNEQFF.

The V gene is TRBV7-8, the J gene TRBJ2-2; D is unresolved. The CDR3 spans 15 residues. The germline V gene encodes CDR1 SGHVS and CDR2 FQNEAQ. Trimming removed 1 base at V and 8 bases at J, with 14 bases between. CDR3: CASSLVVGDRGELFF. As DNA, the CDR3 is TGTGCCAGCAGCTTAGTTGTTGGGGATAGGGGGGAGCTGTTTTTT.

The chain combines TRBV6-6 with TRBJ1-2; 9 bases are a match to TRBD1. CDR1 is MNHNY and CDR2 is SVGAGI in the germline V gene (reference sequence). The V and J ends lost 5 bases and 8 bases, in that order; junction bases with no gene match: 9. This CDR3 region has 14 residues. This CDR3 is CASSPGQGLEGYTF. CDR3 coding DNA: TGTGCCAGCAGTCCGGGACAGGGTTTAGAAGGCTACACCTTC.

The chain has TRBV28 and TRBJ1-5, with D perhaps matching TRBD1 (5 bases). CDR1 MDHEN and CDR2 SYDVKM come from the germline V gene. Deletions cut 5 bases from V and 0 bases from J, with 11 bases between. CDR3 length: 15 amino acids. The CDR3 nucleotides are TGTGCCAGCAGTGCCGACAGCTATAGCAATCAGCCCCAGCATTTT. Its translation is CASSADSYSNQPQHF. Combining the CDR3 with reference TRBV28 and TRBJ1-5 gives the whole variable domain DVKVTQSSRYLVKRTGEKVFLECVQDMDHENMFWYRQDPGLGLRLIYFSYDVKMKEKGDIPEGYSVSREKKERFSLILESASTNQTSMYLCASSADSYSNQPQHFGDGTRLSIL.

The chain joins TRBV30 to TRBJ1-2, with D maybe TRBD1 (6 bases). V was shortened by 0 bases and J by 2 bases, with 16 bases between the two germline ends. Germline loops: CDR1 GTSNPN, CDR2 SVGIG (reference sequence). The CDR3 length is 16 residues. This CDR3 is CAWSVDRFHSNYGYTF. CDR3 sequence (DNA): TGTGCCTGGAGTGTAGACAGGTTCCATTCCAACTATGGCTACACCTTC.

The V and J genes are TRBV19 and TRBJ2-7, with a tentative D call TRBD1 (6 bases). Trimming removed 6 bases from V and 0 bases from J, with 15 bases in between. This CDR3 has 15 residues. Germline CDR1 and CDR2: LNHDA and SQIVND (reference sequence). CDR3 residues: CASRKTGAASYEQYF. The CDR3 bases are TGTGCCAGTAGAAAGACAGGTGCGGCCTCCTACGAGCAGTACTTC.

V is TRBV4-1 and J is TRBJ2-1, with D uncertain. Trimming removed 0 bases from V and 6 bases from J, with 3 bases in between. Germline CDR1 reads MGHRA; CDR2 reads YSYEKL. This CDR3 spans 12 amino acids. The DNA of the CDR3 is TGCGCCAGCAGCCAAGATGCCAATGAGCAGTTCTTC. Its translation: CASSQDANEQFF.

A note on this clone: A junction boundary mismatches the germline segment, possibly from a read error. The J gene is TRBJ1-2, the V gene TRBV7-2; D remains ambiguous. The CDR3 sequence is 13 residues long. The germline CDR1 and CDR2 sequences are SGHTA and FQGNSA. CDR3 sequence: CASSFMGSYSYTF. The CDR3 DNA reads as TGTGCCAGCAGCTTCATGGGTAGCTATAGCTACACCTTC. The full variable domain, rest sourced from reference TRBV7-2 and TRBJ1-2, is GAGVSQSPSNKVTEKGKDVELRCDPISGHTALYWYRQSLGQGLEFLIYFQGNSAPDKSGLPSDRFSAERTGGSVSTLTIQRTQQEDSAVYLCASSFMGSYSYTFGSGTRLTVV.